Below are 9 T cell receptor beta chains sequenced from a single sample in a study of blood T cell repertoires in COVID-19. Clones were read by immunoSEQ multiplex PCR, and TCRdb kept only the in-frame ones, dropping some. The repertoire consists of around 420,000 clones, with around 90% occurring once and the leading ten covering about 2.1%. Sequences were obtained from PBMCs or T cells enriched from blood (not recorded which). The receptors derive from a woman between 40 and 50 years old with acute COVID-19.

The V gene is TRBV28, the J gene TRBJ1-1, with 9 bases fitting TRBD1. Germline V gene lookup returns CDR1 MDHEN and CDR2 SYDVKM. The CDR3 length is 14 residues. Trimming took 6 bases from V and 4 from J; bases not matched to a gene: 6. The chain's CDR3 is CASSPDRGSTEAFF. CDR3 coding DNA: TGTGCCAGCAGCCCCGACAGGGGGTCCACTGAAGCTTTCTTT.

The J gene is TRBJ2-1, the V gene TRBV19; 8 nucleotides align to TRBD2. The CDR3 is 14 amino acids. Germline V gene data show CDR1 as LNHDA and CDR2 as SQIVND (reference sequence). J was trimmed by 7 bases and V by 10 bases; bases with no gene match: 12. As DNA, the CDR3 is TGTGCCACTTCCTCGGGAGGGGTTTGGAATGAGCAGTTCTTC. Protein: CATSSGGVWNEQFF.

The chain joins TRBV3-1 (or the pseudogene TRBV3-2) to TRBJ1-4; TRBD1 aligns across 8 bases. Germline CDR1 and CDR2: LGHDT and YNNKEL (reference sequence). J gave up 7 bases and V 3 bases, and 10 bases lay outside the gene matches. The CDR3 totals 16 residues. The CDR3 DNA reads as TGTGCCAGCAGCCACCGAGCGACAGGGGTTGGTGAAAAACTGTTTTTT. Encoded protein: CASSHRATGVGEKLFF.

The rearrangement joins TRBV2 to TRBJ1-6, with D maybe TRBD1 (6 bases). CDR3 length: 15 amino acids. Germline V gives CDR1 SNHLY, CDR2 FYNNEI. V lost 5 bases to trimming and J lost 7 bases, with 15 bases between them. CDR3 DNA sequence: TGTGCCAGCAGTCCTACAGGGTTGGAAAATTCACCCCTCCACTTT. As protein: CASSPTGLENSPLHF.

A single count supports this clone. The chain combines TRBV6-5 with TRBJ2-7, with D maybe TRBD1 (6 bases). Between the trimmed V and J ends, which lost 5 bases and 3 bases, there was a span of 14 bases. From germline, CDR1 is MNHEY and CDR2 SVGAGI. The CDR3 loop spans 14 amino acids. This CDR3 reads CASSPRTESYEQYF. Written as DNA, the CDR3 is TGTGCCAGCAGTCCCCGGACAGAGAGCTACGAGCAGTACTTC.

Points on this clone: Other DNA sequences in the sample encode the same CDR3. J is TRBJ2-3 and V is TRBV11-3; D is perhaps TRBD2 (5 bases). The V end lost 1 base, the J end lost 4 bases, and 6 bases lay between the germline ends. CDR3 size: 13 residues. CDR1 and CDR2 (germline): SGHNT, YENEEA. The CDR3 protein is CASSLGGADTQYF. The CDR3, as DNA: TGTGCCAGCAGCTTAGGGGGAGCAGATACGCAGTATTTT.

The V gene is TRBV5-1, the J gene TRBJ2-5; 9 bases fit TRBD1. CDR1 is SGHRS and CDR2 is YFSETQ in the germline V gene. Trimming at V came to 4 bases and at J to 5 bases, leaving 9 bases not matched to a gene. CDR3 size: 15 residues. The CDR3 is CASSPSTGGIETQYF. CDR3 bases: TGCGCCAGCAGCCCGTCGACAGGGGGTATCGAGACCCAGTACTTC.

The chain carries TRBV10-3 and TRBJ1-6; the D is unclear. CDR1 is ENHRY, CDR2 SYGVKD, per germline. The CDR3 consists of 12 residues. Trimming shortened V by 6 bases and J by 8 bases, and 8 bases separated the two germline ends. CDR3 residues: CAIRRGDSPLHF. The CDR3 nucleotides read TGTGCCATCAGGAGAGGAGATTCACCCCTCCACTTT.

The V gene is TRBV21-1, the J gene TRBJ1-2; the D call of TRBD1 is as the table states it, not checked on the DNA. TRBV21-1 is classified as a pseudogene. CDR3 length: 15 amino acids. CDR3 nucleotide sequence: TGTGCCAGCAGCAAGGGTCCAGACAGGATCTCGTGCTACACCTTC. It translates to CASSKGPDRISCYTF.